The next 31 T cell receptor beta chains were all read from a single sample in a study of PD-1 blockade in classical Hodgkin lymphoma. Here immunoSEQ multiplex PCR was the method, and the copy in TCRdb shows in-frame clones only, minus some. The profile shows around 150,000 clones, around four fifths of them singletons. After autologous stem cell transplantation all patients relapsed, and prior brentuximab vedotin exposure differed between cohorts. The input for sequencing was peripheral blood mononuclear cells (PBMCs), taken before the second cycle of nivolumab. Receptors originate from a human donor with classical Hodgkin lymphoma.

The chain links TRBV6-1 to TRBJ1-5, with D maybe TRBD1 (5 bases). CDR1 and CDR2 (germline): MNHNS, SASEGT. V was pared by 4 bases and J by 5 bases, with 15 bases between. The CDR3 covers 15 residues. CDR3 amino acids: CASSVGGRRDQPQHF. Written as DNA, the CDR3 is TGTGCCAGCAGTGTTGGGGGAAGGAGGGATCAGCCCCAGCATTTT.

The J gene is TRBJ2-2, the V gene TRBV5-1; 8 positions match TRBD1. The CDR3 consists of 15 residues. CDR1 and CDR2 from the germline V gene are SGHRS and YFSETQ. V was clipped by 4 bases and J by 8 bases; unmatched bases: 10. The CDR3 DNA reads as TGCGCCAGCAGCCTGGACAGGGTGGGGACTGGGGAGCTGTTTTTT. Translated, it gives CASSLDRVGTGELFF.

The gene calls are TRBV29-1 and TRBJ2-7, with TRBD2 matching 7 bases. The germline V gene has CDR1 SQVTM and CDR2 ANQGSEA. V lost 0 bases, J lost 9 bases, and 2 bases stayed unmatched. This CDR3 comprises 11 residues. This CDR3 reads CSVEDGGLQYF. In DNA, the CDR3 is TGCAGCGTTGAAGACGGGGGGTTGCAGTACTTC.

The chain links TRBV6-5 to TRBJ2-3; D may be TRBD2 (5 bases). V was shortened by 6 bases and J by 0 bases, with 10 bases between the two germline ends. The CDR3 loop spans 14 amino acids. Germline V CDR1 and CDR2: MNHEY, SVGAGI. CDR3 nucleotide sequence: TGTGCCAGCAGACGCCCGGGGAGCACAGATACGCAGTATTTT. Translating gives CASRRPGSTDTQYF.

The chain uses TRBV19 and TRBJ2-7; D call uncertain. Germline V CDR1 and CDR2: LNHDA, SQIVND (reference sequence). Trimming stripped 3 bases from V and 1 base from J, with 7 bases between. CDR3 length equals 13 residues. DNA for the CDR3: TGTGCCAGTAGTATTGAACAGTCCTACGAGCAGTACTTC. This translates into CASSIEQSYEQYF.

This chain links TRBV6-5 with TRBJ2-1, with 7 bases matching TRBD1. Losses at the gene ends were 6 bases for V and 11 bases for J; bases not matched to a gene: 10. CDR1 and CDR2 from the germline V gene are MNHEY and SVGAGI. The CDR3 sequence is 13 residues long. Here the CDR3 DNA reads TGTGCCAGCAGCAACGAAGGGGGCCGTAAGCAGTTCTTC. As protein: CASSNEGGRKQFF.

The genes are TRBV23-1 and TRBJ2-4; TRBD1 aligns across 8 bases. TRBV23-1 is an open reading frame whose function is uncertain. The junction had 3 bases not matched to a gene; V was cut back by 2 bases and J by 0 bases. The CDR3 length is 16 residues. In DNA form, the CDR3 reads TGCGCCAGCAGTCAAGACAGGGGTCTAGCCAAAAACATTCAGTACTTC. Protein: CASSQDRGLAKNIQYF.

This clone has a single count. The chain is built from TRBV28 and TRBJ2-5, with D perhaps TRBD1 (5 bases). Between the trimmed V and J ends, which lost 3 bases and 5 bases, there was a span of 22 bases. There are 17 residues in the CDR3. CDR1 and CDR2 from the germline V gene are MDHEN and SYDVKM. CDR3 DNA sequence: TGTGCCAGCAGTTTGTTATGGCAGGGTTTAAACGGGGAGACCCAGTACTTC. This encodes CASSLLWQGLNGETQYF.

The chain is built from TRBV5-1 and TRBJ2-7; D not resolved. Trimming shortened V by 9 bases and J by 5 bases, and 9 bases separated the two germline ends. Germline V gene lookup returns CDR1 SGHRS and CDR2 YFSETQ. This CDR3 has 10 residues. The CDR3 protein is CAISPDEQYF. CDR3 DNA sequence: TGCGCCATCTCTCCGGACGAGCAGTACTTC.

CDR3 residues: CASSSRGGGGNSPLHF. The CDR3 nucleotides read TGTGCCAGCAGCTCTCGAGGGGGGGGCGGAAATTCACCCCTCCACTTT. The chain joins TRBV9 to TRBJ1-6, with D perhaps matching TRBD1 (6 bases). Germline V gene lookup returns CDR1 SGDLS and CDR2 YYNGEE. The CDR3 spans 16 residues. Trimming shortened V by 4 bases and J by 7 bases, and 18 bases separated the two germline ends.

The table lists this clone with a count of one. V is TRBV2 and J is TRBJ1-1; 8 positions match TRBD1. The CDR3 extends over 14 amino acids. V shed 5 bases, J shed 1 base, and the junction held 3 bases outside the gene matches. The germline CDR1 and CDR2 sequences are SNHLY and FYNNEI. The CDR3 region has the DNA TGTGCCAGCAGTCGGACAGGGAGGAACACTGAAGCTTTCTTT. Translating gives CASSRTGRNTEAFF.

This clone is medium-sized by share. The gene calls are TRBV6-5 and TRBJ1-2; TRBD1 agrees at 10 bases. The CDR3 extends over 13 amino acids. Trimming cost V 0 bases and J 14 bases; bases outside gene matches: 6. Germline assignment: CDR1 MNHEY and CDR2 SVGAGI. This chain's CDR3 is CASSYSGTGVGTF. CDR3 coding DNA: TGTGCCAGCAGTTACTCCGGGACAGGGGTAGGAACCTTC.

Remarks on this clone: The likely explanation is a read error, given a far larger clone one base away. Within the sample, other DNA sequences also encode this same CDR3. The V and J genes are TRBV5-1 and TRBJ1-1; no clear D gene. Between the trimmed V and J ends, which lost 6 bases and 2 bases, there was a span of 11 bases. This CDR3 comprises 13 residues. Per the germline V gene, CDR1 is SGHRS and CDR2 is YFSETQ. The CDR3 DNA is TGCGCCAGCACCAGCGACGACAACACTGAAGCTTTCTTT. It yields the protein CASTSDDNTEAFF.

The chain links TRBV29-1 to TRBJ2-7, with 7 nucleotides matching TRBD1. Germline lookup yields CDR1 SQVTM and CDR2 ANQGSEA. After removal of 4 bases from V and 2 bases from J, the junction contained 26 bases not matched to a gene. The CDR3 has 20 residues. The CDR3 DNA is TGCAGCGTTGCAACCCCACTTGCCGATAGGACAGGCACGTTCCCCTACGAGCAGTACTTC. Its protein is CSVATPLADRTGTFPYEQYF.

The V and J genes are TRBV9 and TRBJ2-1; TRBD1 aligns across 11 bases. V lost 3 bases to trimming and J lost 6 bases; unmatched junction nucleotides: 2. Germline assignment: CDR1 SGDLS and CDR2 YYNGEE. This CDR3 spans 14 amino acids. CDR3 nucleotide sequence: TGTGCCAGCAGCGCCGGGACAGGGGGCAATGAGCAGTTCTTC. It translates to CASSAGTGGNEQFF.

The rearrangement uses TRBV6-6 and TRBJ2-7; weak D call: TRBD2 (5 bases). This CDR3 has 15 amino acids. The germline gives CDR1 MNHNY, CDR2 SVGAGI (reference sequence). V lost 2 bases and J lost 2, with 13 bases in between. The CDR3 DNA follows: TGTGCCAGCAGTTACAGGTTGAGGGTCCCCTACGAGCAGTACTTC. Amino acid sequence: CASSYRLRVPYEQYF.

The V call is TRBV6-6, the J call TRBJ2-7; D ambiguous. CDR3 length: 13 residues. Germline values: CDR1 MNHNY, CDR2 SVGAGI (reference sequence). The V end was cut by 5 bases, the J end by 6 bases, with 14 bases between. In DNA form, the CDR3 reads TGTGCCAGCAGTCGTAGTCGGACCGGCGAGCAGTACTTC. Its protein is CASSRSRTGEQYF.

The chain carries TRBV2 and TRBJ1-4; D is unresolved. V shed 2 bases and J shed 8 bases, with 15 bases lying between them. The germline gives CDR1 SNHLY, CDR2 FYNNEI. CDR3 length: 15 amino acids. CDR3 coding DNA: TGTGCCAGCAGTGAAAAAGTGGGAGTGGGCGAAAAACTGTTTTTT. Its translation is CASSEKVGVGEKLFF.

The chain links TRBV28 to TRBJ1-5; possible D gene TRBD1, 5 bases. The V end was cut by 7 bases, the J end by 7 bases, with 14 bases between. The CDR3 totals 13 residues. Germline V gene sequence: CDR1 MDHEN, CDR2 SYDVKM. The CDR3 region has the DNA TGTGCCAGCACCTTCGGGGGAGGGCAGCCCCAGCATTTT. Encoded protein: CASTFGGGQPQHF.

This clone came up a few times. V usage is TRBV7-9 and J usage is TRBJ2-1; 10 bases are a match to TRBD2. J was trimmed by 7 bases and V by 9 bases; bases with no gene match: 9. CDR3 length equals 14 residues. CDR1 and CDR2 (germline): SEHNR, FQNEAQ (reference sequence). The CDR3 DNA is TGTGCCAGTCGACTAGCGGGTCTACAGAATGAGCAGTTCTTC. Encoded protein: CASRLAGLQNEQFF.

The chain recombines TRBV28 with TRBJ1-4, with D possibly matching TRBD1 (6 bases). Per germline, CDR1 MDHEN and CDR2 SYDVKM. This CDR3 has 15 residues. With 5 bases removed from V and 8 bases from J, the gap between germline ends came to 18 bases. CDR3 residues: CASSPNRVLSEKLFF. CDR3 DNA: TGTGCCAGCAGTCCCAACAGGGTCCTTTCCGAAAAACTGTTTTTT.

V and J are TRBV6-5 and TRBJ1-6; D may be TRBD1 (6 bases). This CDR3 is 15 amino acids long. The V gene's germline CDR1 is MNHEY and CDR2 SVGAGI. Trimming took off 4 bases at V and 9 bases at J, with 16 bases between the two ends. CDR3 nucleotide sequence: TGTGCCAGCAGTTCGGAGGGGGGGATGGGTTCACCCCTCCACTTT. It translates to CASSSEGGMGSPLHF.

This clone was counted a few times. J is TRBJ1-6 and V is TRBV23-1; 10 nucleotides align to TRBD1. TRBV23-1 is an open reading frame, and its role is uncertain. The junction had 2 bases not matched to a gene; V was cut back by 3 bases and J by 6 bases. The CDR3 is 15 amino acids. CDR3 sequence (DNA): TGCGCCAGCAGTCATTGGGACAGGGGTAATTCACCCCTCCACTTT. It yields the protein CASSHWDRGNSPLHF.

This clone was counted only a few times. V gene TRBV11-1 combines with J gene TRBJ1-1; D unclear. There are 13 residues in the CDR3. Germline assignment: CDR1 SGHAT and CDR2 FQDESV (reference sequence). With 3 bases removed from V and 0 bases from J, the gap between germline ends came to 5 bases. CDR3 sequence: CASSLPVNTEAFF. CDR3 sequence (DNA): TGTGCCAGCAGCTTGCCTGTGAACACTGAAGCTTTCTTT.

The gene calls are TRBV7-9 and TRBJ2-6; possible D gene TRBD2, 6 bases. V lost 3 bases and J lost 0, with 18 bases in between. CDR3 length: 19 residues. Looked up from germline, CDR1 is SEHNR and CDR2 is FQNEAQ (reference sequence). The CDR3 DNA reads TGTGCCAGCAGCTTGATGGGACTGGGACTCAACTCTGGGGCCAACGTCCTGACTTTC. It is translated as CASSLMGLGLNSGANVLTF. Complete variable domain (other parts from reference TRBV7-9 and TRBJ2-6): DTGVSQNPRHKITKRGQNVTFRCDPISEHNRLYWYRQTLGQGPEFLTYFQNEAQLEKSRLLSDRFSAERPKGSFSTLEIQRTEQGDSAMYLCASSLMGLGLNSGANVLTFGAGSRLTVL.

The CDR3 DNA reads as TGTGCCAGCAGCTCGGCGGGAGAGGGTGAGACCCAGTACTTC. Its protein is CASSSAGEGETQYF. V is TRBV7-6 and J is TRBJ2-5; 7 nucleotides agree with TRBD2. Trimming removed 4 bases from V and 5 bases from J; junction bases left unmatched: 7. This CDR3 contains 14 residues. The germline V gene encodes CDR1 SGHVS and CDR2 FNYEAQ.

This clone was seen only a few times. The CDR3 DNA follows: TGTGCCAGCAGCCAAGCAGACAGAAACAATCAGCCCCAGCATTTT. Translating gives CASSQADRNNQPQHF. The rearrangement uses TRBV4-2 and TRBJ1-5, with a possible D match to TRBD1 (5 bases). Germline V gene data show CDR1 as LGHNA and CDR2 as YNFKEQ. Trimming stripped 1 base from V and 3 bases from J, with 10 bases between. The CDR3 spans 15 residues.

This clone was seen only a few times. The V and J genes are TRBV7-3 and TRBJ2-1; 11 bases line up with TRBD2. V lost 2 bases and J lost 9; bases outside the gene matches: 6. Per the germline V gene, CDR1 is SGHTA and CDR2 is FQGTGA. The CDR3 covers 15 residues. The CDR3 DNA sequence: TGTGCCAGCAGCTTACTAGCGGGGGGAGGTGGTGAGCAGTTCTTC. Translating it yields CASSLLAGGGGEQFF.

V and J are TRBV2 and TRBJ2-2, with D maybe TRBD1 (6 bases). Trimming pared 5 bases from V and 7 bases from J, leaving 14 bases between. CDR3 size: 14 residues. Germline-derived CDR1 and CDR2 are SNHLY and FYNNEI. CDR3 nucleotides: TGTGCCAGCAGTTGGGACACGGCGGTCGGGGAGCTGTTTTTT. It codes for CASSWDTAVGELFF.

Concerning this clone itself: The germline gene is not matched at one end of the junction; a read error may be the cause. The chain joins TRBV10-3 to TRBJ1-5, with TRBD1 as a possible D gene (5 bases). CDR1 and CDR2 (germline): ENHRY, SYGVKD. This CDR3 region has 14 residues. For the CDR3, the DNA is TGTGCCAGCAGTTATGGGGCCCAAAAAGGCCCCCAGCATTTT. Its translation is CASSYGAQKGPQHF.

The CDR3 sequence is CASRLSPGQGLSIYNSPLHF. CDR3 DNA sequence: TGTGCAAGTCGCTTAAGTCCGGGACAGGGCCTCTCCATCTATAATTCACCCCTCCACTTT. V gene TRBV12-2 combines with J gene TRBJ1-6; TRBD1 was called by the table and not checked on the DNA. TRBV12-2 is classified as a pseudogene. This CDR3 region has 20 residues.